These 23 T cell receptor beta chains were sequenced from one sample in a study of blood T cell repertoires in COVID-19. Profiling relied on immunoSEQ multiplex PCR, and the TCRdb table lists in-frame clones only, not all of them. The data contain more than 300,000 clones, 85% to 90% of them singletons. Specimen: peripheral blood. Source of these receptors: a woman aged 50 to 60 with COVID-19, enrolled during active disease.

The V call is TRBV12-3 or TRBV12-4, the J call TRBJ1-2; possibly TRBD1 for D (6 bases). The CDR3 covers 13 residues. V was trimmed by 3 bases and J by 5 bases, leaving 10 bases between them. The CDR3 DNA reads TGTGCCAGCAGTTTTCGGGACACGTATGGCTACACCTTC. As protein: CASSFRDTYGYTF.

This chain connects TRBV6-2 or TRBV6-3 to TRBJ2-7; possibly TRBD2 for D (6 bases). The CDR3 covers 16 residues. V was cut by 1 base and J by 4 bases, with 17 bases left in between. Germline assignment: CDR1 MNHEY and CDR2 SVGEGT. The CDR3 here is CASSYYGGQTPYEQYF. CDR3 DNA sequence: TGTGCCAGCAGTTACTACGGAGGGCAGACTCCTTACGAGCAGTACTTC.

The chain couples TRBV15 to TRBJ2-7; 7 bases match TRBD2. The V segment lost 0 bases and the J segment 2 bases; nucleotides outside the gene matches: 7. The CDR3 runs 16 residues. Germline-derived CDR1 and CDR2 are LNHNV and YYDKDF (reference sequence). The CDR3 DNA sequence: TGTGCCACCAGCAGAGATCGGGGCGGGAGCGCCTACGAGCAGTACTTC. Its protein product is CATSRDRGGSAYEQYF.

This rearrangement joins TRBV2 to TRBJ1-3, with TRBD1 identical over 9 bases. This CDR3 is built from 15 residues. V lost 5 bases and J lost 3; bases outside the gene matches: 5. Germline values: CDR1 SNHLY, CDR2 FYNNEI. CDR3 in amino acids: CASSPQGAFGNTIYF. CDR3 sequence (DNA): TGTGCCAGCAGTCCACAGGGGGCATTTGGAAACACCATATATTTT.

This clone has a handful of counts. J is TRBJ2-7 and V is TRBV19, with D perhaps TRBD1 (6 bases). The germline V gene encodes CDR1 LNHDA and CDR2 SQIVND (reference sequence). The CDR3 consists of 13 residues. Trimming cost V 4 bases and J 6 bases, with 13 bases left between them. The CDR3 bases are TGTGCCAGTAGTAGACGGTCAGGGGTCGAGCAGTACTTC. Its translation: CASSRRSGVEQYF.

The gene calls are TRBV6-6 and TRBJ2-4, with D perhaps matching TRBD1 (5 bases). Deletions cut 5 bases from V and 3 bases from J, with 5 bases between. Germline assignment: CDR1 MNHNY and CDR2 SVGAGI (reference sequence). The CDR3 runs 12 residues. CDR3 nucleotide sequence: TGTGCCAGCAGTGACAGCAAAAACATTCAGTACTTC. Translating gives CASSDSKNIQYF.

V is TRBV29-1 and J is TRBJ1-2, with D tentatively TRBD1 (6 bases). Deletions cut 2 bases from V and 5 bases from J, with 18 bases between. The germline V gene has CDR1 SQVTM and CDR2 ANQGSEA. The CDR3 totals 15 residues. The CDR3 loop is CSVENGPGTLYGYTF. CDR3 sequence (DNA): TGCAGCGTTGAAAACGGTCCAGGGACACTGTATGGCTACACCTTC.

The chain recombines TRBV12-5 with TRBJ2-1, with TRBD2 matching over 8 bases. This CDR3 is 16 amino acids long. The germline gives CDR1 LGHNT, CDR2 FRNRAP. J was trimmed by 0 bases and V by 3 bases; bases with no gene match: 4. Here the CDR3 reads CASGFHAGGSYNEQFF. CDR3 in DNA: TGTGCTAGTGGTTTTCATGCGGGAGGCTCCTACAATGAGCAGTTCTTC.

This chain joins TRBV4-1 and TRBJ2-2; D perhaps matches TRBD1 (6 bases). The CDR3 runs 14 residues. Per the germline V gene, CDR1 is MGHRA and CDR2 is YSYEKL. Trimming removed 8 bases at V and 0 bases at J, with 10 bases between. CDR3 nucleotides: TGCGCCAGCCAAGGACAGCCGAACACCGGGGAGCTGTTTTTT. Translation: CASQGQPNTGELFF.

This clone was recorded once. Sequence at one end of the junction differs from germline and may be a read error. This rearrangement joins TRBV7-7 to TRBJ2-5, with TRBD2 matching over 7 bases. The germline CDR1 and CDR2 sequences are SSHAT and FNYEAQ (reference sequence). CDR3 length: 13 residues. The CDR3 spells CASSLAGGETQYF. In nucleotides, the CDR3 is TGTGCTAGCAGCTTAGCGGGCGGGGAGACCCAGTACTTC.

This sequence joins TRBV18 and TRBJ2-2; 10 bases align to TRBD2. The ends lost 1 base at V and 4 bases at J; junction bases unmatched: 0. Per germline, CDR1 KGHSH and CDR2 LQKENI. The CDR3 consists of 15 residues. CDR3 sequence: CASSPQREGTGELFF. Here the CDR3 DNA reads TGTGCCAGCTCACCACAGCGGGAGGGCACCGGGGAGCTGTTTTTT.

This chain links TRBV10-1 with TRBJ1-1; 10 bases fit TRBD1. J lost 4 bases, V lost 2 bases, and 4 bases had no gene match. Germline CDR1 is WNHNN and CDR2 is SYGVQD (reference sequence). The CDR3 length is 15 residues. CDR3 sequence reads: CASSEDRGPGTEAFF. The DNA for the CDR3 is TGCGCCAGCAGTGAGGACAGGGGGCCAGGCACTGAAGCTTTCTTT.

The chain joins TRBV5-1 to TRBJ2-5, with D perhaps matching TRBD2 (6 bases). Germline values: CDR1 SGHRS, CDR2 YFSETQ. The V end lost 4 bases, the J end lost 5 bases, and 21 bases lay between the germline ends. This CDR3 contains 16 residues. The CDR3 DNA reads as TGCGCCAGCAGCCCCCAATCTCGGGGCGGGAAGGAGACCCAGTACTTC. This gives the protein CASSPQSRGGKETQYF.

The chain uses TRBV7-8 and TRBJ1-1; 10 positions match TRBD1. With 4 bases clipped from V and 4 bases from J, the junction kept 3 bases outside the gene matches. In germline, CDR1 is SGHVS, CDR2 FQNEAQ. The CDR3 consists of 14 residues. The chain's CDR3 is CASSWGQGSTEAFF. The DNA of the CDR3 is TGTGCCAGCAGCTGGGGACAGGGGAGCACTGAAGCTTTCTTT.

This clone was counted a single time. Other DNA sequences in this specimen translate into the identical CDR3. J is TRBJ2-5 and V is TRBV24-1; 10 positions agree with TRBD1. V lost 4 bases to trimming and J lost 5 bases; unmatched junction nucleotides: 9. The CDR3 consists of 16 residues. CDR1 is KGHDR, CDR2 SFDVKD, per germline. CDR3 bases: TGTGCCACCAGTGACCCCGGGACAGGGGTGGGCGAGACCCAGTACTTC. Translated: CATSDPGTGVGETQYF.

The chain links TRBV4-2 to TRBJ2-1; D unresolved. Per germline, CDR1 LGHNA and CDR2 YNFKEQ. This CDR3 region has 13 residues. V lost 0 bases to trimming and J lost 8 bases, with 8 bases between them. The CDR3 reads CASSQDPSYEQFF. The DNA for the CDR3 is TGTGCCAGCAGCCAAGATCCGTCTTATGAGCAGTTCTTC.

The chain links TRBV11-3 to TRBJ2-7, with D uncertain. Trimming pared 5 bases from V and 2 bases from J, leaving 4 bases between. The CDR3 is 11 amino acids. Germline CDR1 SGHNT, CDR2 YENEEA. CDR3 DNA: TGTGCCAGCAGCATAACCTACGAGCAGTACTTC. Translation: CASSITYEQYF.

This clone occurred a few times. V and J are TRBV27 and TRBJ1-3; TRBD1 matches 8 bases. J lost 2 bases, V lost 8 bases, and 5 bases had no gene match. This CDR3 is built from 14 residues. The germline gives CDR1 MNHEY, CDR2 SMNVEV (reference sequence). The CDR3 spells CASASTGAGNTIYF. CDR3 coding DNA: TGTGCCAGCGCGTCGACAGGGGCTGGAAACACCATATATTTT.

The chain employs TRBV30 and TRBJ2-7, with 11 nucleotides matching TRBD2. The CDR3 spans 14 residues. V was clipped by 0 bases and J by 6 bases; unmatched bases: 4. Germline values: CDR1 GTSNPN, CDR2 SVGIG (reference sequence). As DNA, the CDR3 is TGTGCCTGGAGTGTGGGTAGCGGGAGGGTCGAGCAGTACTTC. Residues: CAWSVGSGRVEQYF. Full variable domain (missing parts from reference TRBV30 and TRBJ2-7): SQTIHQWPATLVQPVGSPLSLECTVEGTSNPNLYWYRQAAGRGLQLLFYSVGIGQISSEVPQNLSASRPQDRQFILSSKKLLLSDSGFYLCAWSVGSGRVEQYFGPGTRLTVT.

This chain joins TRBV21-1 and TRBJ2-1; the table's TRBD1 call for D was not verified on the DNA. TRBV21-1 is a documented pseudogene. This CDR3 contains 18 residues. The CDR3 nucleotides are TGTGCCAGCAGCAAACCTGGGGGGACAGGAACTTCCTACAATGAGCAGTTCTTC. Protein: CASSKPGGTGTSYNEQFF.

The chain couples TRBV3-1 (or the pseudogene TRBV3-2) to TRBJ2-5; the match to TRBD1 covers 7 bases. Germline V gene lookup returns CDR1 LGHDT and CDR2 YNNKEL (reference sequence). The length of the CDR3 is 16 residues. Trimming took 0 bases from V and 2 from J; bases not matched to a gene: 6. The CDR3 sequence: CASSQEPGDRQETQYF. CDR3 DNA sequence: TGTGCCAGCAGCCAAGAGCCCGGGGACAGACAAGAGACCCAGTACTTC.

V usage is TRBV5-1 and J usage is TRBJ2-2; 12 nucleotides line up with TRBD1. Germline-derived CDR1 and CDR2 are SGHRS and YFSETQ. CDR3 length: 19 residues. Trimming removed 6 bases from V and 5 bases from J; junction bases left unmatched: 17. Here the CDR3 reads CASTVLPPGTGGFTGELFF. CDR3 nucleotides: TGCGCCAGCACCGTGCTACCTCCCGGGACAGGGGGCTTTACCGGGGAGCTGTTTTTT.

The J gene is TRBJ2-7, the V gene TRBV19; 14 bases fit TRBD2. Per germline, CDR1 LNHDA and CDR2 SQIVND (reference sequence). This CDR3 has 15 residues. V dropped 7 bases and J dropped 3; count of bases not matched to a gene: 5. The CDR3 DNA follows: TGTGCCAGTAAAATGGGGACTAGCGGGAGCTACGAGCAGTACTTC. This translates into CASKMGTSGSYEQYF. Combining the CDR3 with reference TRBV19 and TRBJ2-7 gives the whole variable domain DGGITQSPKYLFRKEGQNVTLSCEQNLNHDAMYWYRQDPGQGLRLIYYSQIVNDFQKGDIAEGYSVSREKKESFPLTVTSAQKNPTAFYLCASKMGTSGSYEQYFGPGTRLTVT.